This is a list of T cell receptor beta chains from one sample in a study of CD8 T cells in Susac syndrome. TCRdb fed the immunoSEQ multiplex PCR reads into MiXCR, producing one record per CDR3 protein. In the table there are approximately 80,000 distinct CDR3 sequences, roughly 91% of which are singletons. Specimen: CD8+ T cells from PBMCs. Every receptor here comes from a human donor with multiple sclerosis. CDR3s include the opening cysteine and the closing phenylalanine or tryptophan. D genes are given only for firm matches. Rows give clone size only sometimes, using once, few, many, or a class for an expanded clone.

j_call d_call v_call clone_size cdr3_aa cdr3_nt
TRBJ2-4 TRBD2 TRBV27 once CASSFGGGKNIQYF TGTGCCAGCAGTTTTGGGGGGGGCAAAAACATTCAGTACTTC
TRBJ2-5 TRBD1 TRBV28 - CASSPGQETNF TGTGCCAGCAGCCCGGGACAGGAGACTAACTTC
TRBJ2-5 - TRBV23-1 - CASSQSDRGAAEETQYF TGCGCCAGCAGTCAATCAGATCGGGGGGCGGCCGAAGAGACCCAGTACTTC
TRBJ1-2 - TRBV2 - CASSGGVYGYTF TGTGCCAGCAGTGGGGGAGTATATGGCTACACCTTC
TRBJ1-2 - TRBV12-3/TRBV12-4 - CASSLLPGRRYGYTF TGTGCCAGCAGCCTCCTACCGGGAAGACGATATGGCTACACCTTC
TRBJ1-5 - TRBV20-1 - CSALQGNQPQHF TGCAGTGCTCTACAGGGCAATCAGCCCCAGCATTTT
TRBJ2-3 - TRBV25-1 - CASSDPGRVGGTDTQYF TGTGCCAGCAGTGACCCAGGCCGGGTGGGGGGCACAGATACGCAGTATTTT
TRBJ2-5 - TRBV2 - CASSEGTVEYF TGTGCCAGCAGTGAAGGAACCGTAGAGTACTTC
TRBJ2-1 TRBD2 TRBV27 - CASSLGGGIEQFF TGTGCCAGCAGTTTGGGCGGGGGGATTGAGCAGTTCTTC
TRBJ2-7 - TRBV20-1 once CSAPPVWGEQYF TGCAGTGCCCCCCCGGTCTGGGGCGAGCAGTACTTC
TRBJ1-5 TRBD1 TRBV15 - CATSRPGTGAGGLQHF TGTGCCACCAGCAGACCCGGGACAGGGGCAGGAGGGCTCCAGCATTTT
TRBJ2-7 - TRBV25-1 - CASSDYEQYF TGTGCCAGCAGTGACTACGAGCAGTACTTC
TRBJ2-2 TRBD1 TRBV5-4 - CASSLGGQGLNTGELFF TGTGCCAGCAGCTTGGGGGGACAGGGTTTGAACACCGGGGAGCTGTTTTTT
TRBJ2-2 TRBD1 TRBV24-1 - CATSDLETGDTGELFF TGTGCCACCAGTGATTTAGAGACAGGGGACACCGGGGAGCTGTTTTTT
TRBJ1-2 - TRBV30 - CAWSEGWVNYGYTF TGTGCCTGGAGTGAAGGGTGGGTTAACTATGGCTACACCTTC
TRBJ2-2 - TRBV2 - CASMGAVNTGELFF TGTGCCAGCATGGGAGCGGTGAACACCGGGGAGCTGTTTTTT
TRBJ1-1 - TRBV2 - CASSVKGGSMNTEAFF TGTGCCAGCAGTGTAAAGGGAGGATCGATGAACACTGAAGCTTTCTTT
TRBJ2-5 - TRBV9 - CASSGEGPFGTQYF TGTGCCAGCAGCGGCGAGGGGCCCTTCGGGACCCAGTACTTC
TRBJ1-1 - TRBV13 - CASSLNPGTQEAFF TGTGCCAGCAGCTTGAACCCCGGGACCCAAGAAGCTTTCTTT
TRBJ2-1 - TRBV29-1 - CSVESPDRRTYNEQFF TGCAGCGTCGAATCCCCAGACAGGCGCACCTACAATGAGCAGTTCTTC
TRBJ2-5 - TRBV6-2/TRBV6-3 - CASSYPQTYQETQYF TGTGCCAGCAGTTATCCTCAGACCTACCAAGAGACCCAGTACTTC
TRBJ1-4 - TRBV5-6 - CASSLEAGKATNEKLFF TGTGCCAGCAGCTTGGAGGCAGGGAAGGCAACTAATGAAAAACTGTTTTTT
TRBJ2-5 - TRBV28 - CANSSSGAETQYF TGTGCCAACAGTTCCAGCGGAGCTGAGACCCAGTACTTC
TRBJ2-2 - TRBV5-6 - CASSLDLSSGGELFF TGTGCCAGCAGCTTAGATTTATCATCTGGCGGGGAGCTGTTTTTT
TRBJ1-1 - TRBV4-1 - CASSQDHRLNTEAFF TGCGCCAGCAGCCAAGATCACAGGTTGAACACTGAAGCTTTCTTT
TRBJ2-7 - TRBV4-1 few CASSQEQHSYEQYF TGCGCCAGCAGCCAAGAACAGCATTCCTACGAGCAGTACTTC